A single sample is the source of the 18 T cell receptor beta chains below, sequenced in a study of blood T cell repertoires in COVID-19. Clones were read by immunoSEQ multiplex PCR, and TCRdb kept only the in-frame ones, dropping some. Of some 80,000 clones listed, 86% are singletons. Sequenced input: peripheral blood. The receptors come from a man in his fifties or sixties with active or convalescent COVID-19.

In DNA, the CDR3 is TGTGCCAGCAGCCTAGTAGCGAACACCGGGGAGCTGTTTTTT. It is translated as CASSLVANTGELFF. The V gene is TRBV7-9, the J gene TRBJ2-2; unclear D gene. The CDR3 is 14 residues long. Germline V gene data show CDR1 as SEHNR and CDR2 as FQNEAQ (reference sequence). The ends were cut back, 5 bases at V and 0 bases at J, with 7 bases in the middle.

CDR3 coding DNA: TGTGCCGAGTCCGGGGGTAACTATGGCTACACCTTC. It translates to CAESGGNYGYTF. The gene calls are TRBV2 and TRBJ1-2; possibly TRBD1 for D (5 bases). Germline V gene lookup returns CDR1 SNHLY and CDR2 FYNNEI. The CDR3 is 12 amino acids. V gave up 11 bases and J gave up 1 base, with 11 bases separating them.

The chain carries TRBV18 and TRBJ2-7; D is possibly TRBD1 (6 bases). There are 12 residues in the CDR3. CDR1 and CDR2 (germline): KGHSH, LQKENI. Trimming removed 3 bases from V and 6 bases from J, with 9 bases in between. The CDR3 reads CASSPGQREQYF. For the CDR3, the DNA is TGTGCCAGCTCACCGGGACAACGCGAGCAGTACTTC. Together with reference TRBV18 and TRBJ2-7, the CDR3 gives the full variable domain: NAGVMQNPRHLVRRRGQEARLRCSPMKGHSHVYWYRQLPEEGLKFMVYLQKENIIDESGMPKERFSAEFPKEGPSILRIQQVVRGDSAAYFCASSPGQREQYFGPGTRLTVT.

The V gene is TRBV6-5, the J gene TRBJ2-3; D remains unclear. Trimming took 7 bases from V and 1 from J, leaving 12 bases between them. The CDR3 length is 14 residues. The germline CDR1 and CDR2 sequences are MNHEY and SVGAGI. CDR3 DNA: TGTGCCAGCAAGGAGACCCTGGGCACAGATACGCAGTATTTT. This sequence encodes CASKETLGTDTQYF.

The chain carries TRBV6-6 and TRBJ2-5, with D tentatively TRBD1 (6 bases). This CDR3 is built from 13 residues. Germline-derived CDR1 and CDR2 are MNHNY and SVGAGI (reference sequence). The V gene lost 7 bases and the J gene lost 4 bases, with 13 bases spanning the gap. CDR3 nucleotide sequence: TGTGCCAGCAACCACATGGGGGCAGAGACCCAGTACTTC. This gives the protein CASNHMGAETQYF.

The chain is built from TRBV5-1 and TRBJ2-3, with D possibly being TRBD1 (6 bases). In germline, CDR1 is SGHRS, CDR2 YFSETQ. The CDR3 contains 16 residues. The V end was cut by 4 bases, the J end by 0 bases, with 15 bases between. The CDR3 reads CASSIQGRTSTDTQYF. DNA of the CDR3: TGCGCCAGCAGCATACAGGGACGAACTAGCACAGATACGCAGTATTTT.

This clone has just one count. This sequence joins TRBV9 and TRBJ1-5, with 8 positions matching TRBD1. With 3 bases clipped from V and 6 bases from J, the junction kept 5 bases outside the gene matches. Per the germline V gene, CDR1 is SGDLS and CDR2 is YYNGEE. CDR3 size: 14 residues. The CDR3 bases are TGTGCCAGCAGCGGCGCAGGGGGCGGTCAGCCCCAGCATTTT. Translated, it gives CASSGAGGGQPQHF. Filled out from reference TRBV9 and TRBJ1-5, the complete variable domain reads DSGVTQTPKHLITATGQRVTLRCSPRSGDLSVYWYQQSLDQGLQFLIQYYNGEERAKGNILERFSAQQFPDLHSELNLSSLELGDSALYFCASSGAGGGQPQHFGDGTRLSIL.

The chain carries TRBV5-4 and TRBJ2-3; 8 bases line up with TRBD2. The CDR3 has 16 residues. J lost 0 bases, V lost 0 bases, and 3 bases had no gene match. Germline CDR1 and CDR2: SGHNT and YYREEE (reference sequence). CDR3 nucleotides: TGTGCCAGCAGCTTGGGAGCGGGGGTTAGCACAGATACGCAGTATTTT. Amino acid sequence: CASSLGAGVSTDTQYF. The full variable domain, with the rest looked up from reference TRBV5-4 and TRBJ2-3, is ETGVTQSPTHLIKTRGQQVTLRCSSQSGHNTVSWYQQALGQGPQFIFQYYREEENGRGNFPPRFSGLQFPNYSSELNVNALELDDSALYLCASSLGAGVSTDTQYFGPGTRLTVL.

This clone was counted a few times. The chain recombines TRBV4-1 with TRBJ1-6; maybe TRBD1 (6 bases). The germline CDR1 and CDR2 sequences are MGHRA and YSYEKL. There are 15 residues in the CDR3. The V gene lost 0 bases and the J gene lost 5 bases, with 8 bases spanning the gap. The CDR3 sequence: CASSQEDSHNSPLHF. In DNA form, the CDR3 reads TGCGCCAGCAGCCAAGAGGACAGCCATAATTCACCCCTCCACTTT.

This clone was seen repeatedly, ten times or more. The J gene is TRBJ2-1, the V gene TRBV6-5; 11 positions match TRBD2. In germline, CDR1 is MNHEY, CDR2 SVGAGI. The trim removed 6 bases at V and 14 bases at J, leaving 3 bases unmatched. CDR3 length: 11 residues. This CDR3 reads CASRGTSGEFF. CDR3 nucleotide sequence: TGTGCCAGCAGAGGGACTAGCGGAGAGTTCTTC.

The chain links TRBV6-5 to TRBJ2-1; 15 bases are shared with TRBD2. The CDR3 extends over 15 amino acids. Germline V gene sequence: CDR1 MNHEY, CDR2 SVGAGI. V shed 6 bases, J shed 7 bases, and the junction held 4 bases outside the gene matches. This CDR3 is CASRQGLAGGNEQFF. Written as DNA, the CDR3 is TGTGCCAGCAGGCAGGGACTAGCGGGGGGAAATGAGCAGTTCTTC.

The genes are TRBV10-3 and TRBJ2-1, with 11 bases identical to TRBD2. Germline CDR1 ENHRY, CDR2 SYGVKD. The CDR3 sequence is 16 residues long. V shed 6 bases, J shed 6 bases, and the junction held 10 bases outside the gene matches. The CDR3 nucleotides read TGTGCCATCAGCCTTTTGGGACTAGCGGAACGCAATGAGCAGTTCTTC. It encodes CAISLLGLAERNEQFF.

This clone showed up just once. The V call is TRBV18, the J call TRBJ2-7; possibly TRBD1 for D (5 bases). This CDR3 comprises 16 residues. Germline V gene sequence: CDR1 KGHSH, CDR2 LQKENI. Trimming took off 2 bases at V and 6 bases at J, with 20 bases between the two ends. Here the CDR3 reads CASSPVDNSKPLEQYF. The CDR3 DNA follows: TGTGCCAGCTCACCAGTGGACAATTCAAAGCCCCTCGAGCAGTACTTC.

The chain employs TRBV11-2 and TRBJ2-5; D uncertain. Germline CDR1 and CDR2: SGHAT and FQNNGV. The CDR3 is 11 residues long. V shed 5 bases and J shed 5 bases, with 6 bases lying between them. The CDR3, as DNA: TGTGCCAGCAGCCCCTATGAGACCCAGTACTTC. This gives the protein CASSPYETQYF.

The chain couples TRBV7-9 to TRBJ2-1, with TRBD1 matching 10 bases. CDR1 is SEHNR, CDR2 FQNEAQ, per germline (reference sequence). The CDR3 totals 15 residues. V trimming: 3 bases; J trimming: 15 bases; junction bases outside the gene matches: 14. CDR3: CASSFSDRGGKLLFF. CDR3 sequence (DNA): TGTGCCAGCAGCTTCTCGGACAGGGGGGGTAAGCTTTTGTTCTTC.

The rearrangement joins TRBV10-3 to TRBJ1-2, with 10 bases fitting TRBD1. The germline V gene has CDR1 ENHRY and CDR2 SYGVKD. V lost 6 bases, J lost 5 bases, and 9 bases stayed unmatched. The CDR3 contains 15 residues. CDR3 nucleotide sequence: TGTGCCATCAGGGAATCCGGGACAGGGGCTTATGGCTACACCTTC. It translates to CAIRESGTGAYGYTF.

This chain uses TRBV9 with TRBJ2-3; 12 nucleotides align to TRBD1. Germline V gene sequence: CDR1 SGDLS, CDR2 YYNGEE. J gave up 3 bases and V 4 bases, and 12 bases lay outside the gene matches. There are 18 residues in the CDR3. The CDR3 DNA reads as TGTGCCAGCAGCTCCCAAAGGGGGACAGGGGGCTGGACAGATACGCAGTATTTT. Encoded protein: CASSSQRGTGGWTDTQYF. Full variable domain (rest looked up from reference TRBV9 and TRBJ2-3): DSGVTQTPKHLITATGQRVTLRCSPRSGDLSVYWYQQSLDQGLQFLIQYYNGEERAKGNILERFSAQQFPDLHSELNLSSLELGDSALYFCASSSQRGTGGWTDTQYFGPGTRLTVL.

V usage is TRBV2 and J usage is TRBJ1-6, with D uncertain. V dropped 5 bases and J dropped 4 bases, with 9 bases sitting between them. The CDR3 is made up of 14 amino acids. Germline V lookup: CDR1 SNHLY, CDR2 FYNNEI. The CDR3 sequence is CASSYSGYNSPLHF. CDR3 nucleotide sequence: TGTGCCAGCAGTTACAGCGGTTATAATTCACCCCTCCACTTT.